A selection of T cell receptor beta chains follows, all from one sample in a study of CD8+ T cells in alopecia areata. Profiled with immunoSEQ multiplex PCR; TCRdb holds only in-frame clones, not every one. The table records over 150,000 clones, roughly 50% of them present only once. The specimen was CD8+ T cells sorted from blood. The source of these receptors is a human donor in good health. CDR3s include the opening cysteine and the closing phenylalanine or tryptophan. A D gene is named only where the DNA matches it firmly. Only some rows state a clone size, as once, few, many or a class for expanded clones.

TRBJ1-2 13 few TRBD1 TRBV10-3 TGTGCCATCAACAGGGGGTCTAACTATGGCTACACCTTC CAINRGSNYGYTF
TRBJ1-2 14 NA NA TRBV2 TGTGCCAGCAGCCCAACCCGTGCCCCATATGGCTACACCTTC CASSPTRAPYGYTF
TRBJ1-1 12 few NA TRBV21-1 TGTGCCAGCAGCAACAAGGGAACTGAAGCTTTCTTT CASSNKGTEAFF
TRBJ1-5 14 few TRBD1 TRBV5-6 TGTGCCAGCAGCTTCGGACAGGGCAATCAGCCCCAGCATTTT CASSFGQGNQPQHF
TRBJ1-4 15 NA NA TRBV9 TGTGCCAGCAGCGCCGGAGGGGGGACTAATGAAAAACTGTTTTTT CASSAGGGTNEKLFF
TRBJ2-1 16 NA NA TRBV6-5 TGTGCCAGCAGTTACGGAGGTTACGTCGCCGGGGATGAGCAGTTCTTC CASSYGGYVAGDEQFF
TRBJ2-1 12 few NA TRBV11-2 TGTGCCAGCAGCCAAGGTCCCCATGAGCAGTTCTTC CASSQGPHEQFF
TRBJ2-5 14 NA NA TRBV18 TGTGCCAGCTCACCATGCCTTGATCAAGAGACCCAGTACTTC CASSPCLDQETQYF
TRBJ1-1 11 NA NA TRBV29-1 TGCAGCGTTGAAGAATCGGCGGTAGCTTTCTTT CSVEESAVAFF
TRBJ1-5 15 NA TRBD1 TRBV30 TGTGCCTGGAGCGACGGACAGGGGCGCAATCAGCCCCAGCATTTT CAWSDGQGRNQPQHF
TRBJ2-1 13 NA NA TRBV29-1 TGCAGCGTCTCCCCACGGGGGTCGGGAGAGCAGTTCTTC CSVSPRGSGEQFF
TRBJ2-6 16 many NA TRBV6-1 TGTGCCAGCAGTGAGCAAACAGGTTCCGGGGCCAACGTCCTGACTTTC CASSEQTGSGANVLTF
TRBJ2-5 18 NA NA TRBV4-1 TGCGCCAGCAGCCGACCAATCGGTGCGGGGGCCGTGCAAGAGACCCAGTACTTC CASSRPIGAGAVQETQYF
TRBJ1-2 10 NA NA TRBV2 TGTGCCACAGGGTCCTATGGCTACACCTTC CATGSYGYTF
TRBJ2-3 15 NA NA TRBV2 TGTGCCAGCAGTGACCTGGGCGGGGACACAGATACGCAGTATTTT CASSDLGGDTDTQYF
TRBJ1-2 15 NA TRBD1 TRBV2 TGTGCCAGCAGTAGGGGACAGGGGGCACGCTATGGCTACACCTTC CASSRGQGARYGYTF
TRBJ2-7 16 NA TRBD2 TRBV5-1 TGCGCCAGCAGCTTGGCCCTAGCGGGACCCTCCTACGAGCAGTACTTC CASSLALAGPSYEQYF
TRBJ1-4 13 NA NA TRBV5-1 TGCGCCAGCGGGACGGATAACTATGAAAAACTGTTTTTT CASGTDNYEKLFF
TRBJ2-1 16 NA NA TRBV29-1 TGCAGCGTTGAAAACCCTGGGCAGCTGCTCTACAATGAGCAGTTCTTC CSVENPGQLLYNEQFF
TRBJ2-3 12 NA TRBD1 TRBV6-5 TGTGCCAGCAGTTACGGACAGGGTCCGCAGTATTTT CASSYGQGPQYF
TRBJ1-5 12 few NA TRBV7-9 TGTGCCTCAGGCGCGGGTAATCAGCCCCAGCATTTT CASGAGNQPQHF
TRBJ2-7 13 few NA TRBV7-9 TGTGCCAGCAGTCCAGGGTTCGCCTACGAGCAGTACTTC CASSPGFAYEQYF
TRBJ2-1 11 NA NA TRBV29-1 TGCAGCGTTGAGGCTAACAATGAGCAGTTCTTC CSVEANNEQFF
TRBJ1-1 13 few NA TRBV7-9 TGTGCCAGCAGTTCCCCCAGGAACACTGAAGCTTTCTTT CASSSPRNTEAFF
TRBJ2-1 18 NA NA TRBV4-1 TGCGCCAGCAGCCAAGATAGAACGGGGCCCTACTCGGGGAATGAGCAGTTCTTC CASSQDRTGPYSGNEQFF
TRBJ1-1 15 NA NA TRBV5-1 TGCGCCAGCAGCTGGGGGACCGCTATGAACACTGAAGCTTTCTTT CASSWGTAMNTEAFF
TRBJ2-4 14 NA TRBD2 TRBV29-1 TGCAGCGGTCTAGCGGGCCGGGACAAAAACATTCAGTACTTC CSGLAGRDKNIQYF
TRBJ1-1 14 NA NA TRBV13 TGTGCCGCTCGGGGGAGGGGTATGAACACTGAAGCTTTCTTT CAARGRGMNTEAFF
TRBJ1-2 11 NA NA TRBV29-1 TGCAAGATCCGGGACCGCTATGGCTACACCTTC CKIRDRYGYTF
TRBJ2-7 15 NA NA TRBV2 TGTGCCAGCAGTGAACTGGCGGACGAGACCTACGAGCAGTACTTC CASSELADETYEQYF
TRBJ2-7 15 NA TRBD1 TRBV7-8 TGTGCCAGCAGCTACCGGGACAGGGAAGCCTACGAGCAGTACTTC CASSYRDREAYEQYF
TRBJ1-1 12 NA NA TRBV29-1 TGCAGCGTGATGGGGGGACTGGGGACAGCTTTCTTT CSVMGGLGTAFF
TRBJ2-7 15 NA NA TRBV21-1 TGTGCCAGCAGCACTAGCGGGGCGAGCTCCTACGAGCAGTACTTC CASSTSGASSYEQYF
TRBJ1-1 15 few NA TRBV15 TGTGCCACCAGCACCGAAGGGTACATGAACACTGAAGCTTTCTTT CATSTEGYMNTEAFF
TRBJ2-1 12 few NA TRBV19 TGTGCCTCAGGAGGGACCTACAATGAGCAGTTCTTC CASGGTYNEQFF
TRBJ2-5 13 NA NA TRBV27 TGTGCCAGCAATTTGGTTAGCCAAGAGACCCAGTACTTC CASNLVSQETQYF
TRBJ1-1 12 NA NA TRBV29-1 TGCAGCGCGGTGAGTTGGAACACTGAAGCTTTCTTT CSAVSWNTEAFF
TRBJ1-5 16 NA NA TRBV7-8 TGTGCCAGCAGCTTTGGAACGGGGACCGACGATCAGCCCCAGCATTTT CASSFGTGTDDQPQHF